This TCR beta chain was identified in a study of blood T cell repertoires in COVID-19. Clones were sequenced by immunoSEQ multiplex PCR, and TCRdb holds only the in-frame ones, with some missing. The table includes 150,000 to 200,000 clones, around 80% detected once. In germline, CDR1 is SGHAT, CDR2 FQNNGV. This CDR3 has 14 residues. The junction had 5 bases not matched to a gene; V was cut back by 6 bases and J by 6 bases. The chain joins TRBV11-2 to TRBJ2-2; TRBD1 matches at 9 bases. The source is a woman of 80 years or more with active or convalescent COVID-19. The sequencing sample was made of peripheral blood. The CDR3 sequence: CASSFNRGPGELFF. In nucleotides, the CDR3 is TGTGCCAGCAGTTTTAACAGGGGGCCCGGGGAGCTGTTTTTT.